This T cell receptor (beta chain) was captured by sequencing in a study of blood T cell repertoires in COVID-19. Germline V gives CDR1 SGDLS, CDR2 YYNGEE. The CDR3 covers 14 residues. J lost 1 base, V lost 4 bases, and 3 bases had no gene match. Per the authors' pipeline: Amplification of reference gene primers provided the estimated nucleated cell counts. Libraries were prepared by immunoSEQ multiplex PCR; TCRdb keeps only in-frame clonotypes and omits some of them. V and J calls and clone size come straight from that table; D and trimming were deduced from the DNA. Here the sample spans tens of thousands of clones, more than 75% being singletons.

This TCR derives from a man aged 40-49 years with COVID-19, enrolled during active disease. The specimen was peripheral blood. The chain recombines TRBV9 with TRBJ1-1, with 8 bases aligning to TRBD1. The DNA for the CDR3 is TGTGCCAGCAGCCGAGACAGGGGGAACACTGAAGCTTTCTTT. Its translation is CASSRDRGNTEAFF.